The clone carrying this TCR beta chain was found a few times. Its antigen is unidentified. Germline CDR1 is SGHTA and CDR2 is FQGNSA. V was shortened by 3 bases and J by 7 bases, with 12 bases between the two germline ends. The CDR3 extends over 14 amino acids. Points from the study as a whole: The TCR gene usage of tumor memory CD4+ T cells clustered together with blood and lymph node memory CD4+ cells and with lymph node naive CD4+ cells.

Constant-region reverse primers amplified full-length variable regions, followed by semi-nested Nested Universal Primer A PCR. TCRdb processed the 5' RACE reads anew with MiXCR; each CDR3 protein has one entry. Among roughly 39,000 distinct CDR3 sequences listed, approximately 17% were seen once. This sequence originates from a female donor with breast cancer. V is TRBV7-2 and J is TRBJ2-2; D is uncertain. Material: naive CD4+ T cells sorted from a lymph node. Subset meaning: naive CD4+ T cells, CD4+CD45RA+CD25-. CDR3 bases: TGTGCCAGCAGCTTTAGTGGTCCTGGCGGGGAGCTGTTTTTT. It codes for CASSFSGPGGELFF.